Presented here are 27 T cell receptor beta chains from one specimen sequenced in a study of blood T cell repertoires in COVID-19 (TCRdb year 2020). The library relied on the immunoSEQ multiplex PCR assay. Here the immuneACCESS table is served through TCRdb, limited to in-frame sequences with V and J called. Missing clones are a known gap in these copies; in checked studies unresolved V genes cover under half, and the rest lacks a known reason. Across this sample there are 100,000 or so clones, with roughly 92% seen only once. 5% to 7% of the sample lies in the top ten. The sequenced sample was peripheral blood. The receptor source for this set is a man aged 65-85 years with acute or convalescent COVID-19.

The chain is built from TRBV6-6 and TRBJ1-6, with TRBD1 as a possible D gene (5 bases). Germline V lookup: CDR1 MNHNY, CDR2 SVGAGI (reference sequence). Trimming took 2 bases from V and 12 from J, leaving 17 bases between them. CDR3 length: 15 residues. The CDR3 DNA is TGTGCCAGCAGTTACGGGGACCCCTGGAGGGAACCCCTCCACTTT. It specifies CASSYGDPWREPLHF.

Of note for this clone: Additional DNA sequences in this sample encode the identical CDR3. V and J are TRBV5-6 and TRBJ1-2; 7 nucleotides agree with TRBD1. The CDR3 spans 14 residues. Germline values: CDR1 SGHDT, CDR2 YYEEEE. V trimming: 0 bases; J trimming: 4 bases; junction bases outside the gene matches: 3. The CDR3 DNA reads TGTGCCAGCAGCTTGGGACAGGGCGGCTATGGCTACACCTTC. Encoded protein: CASSLGQGGYGYTF.

The V call is TRBV2, the J call TRBJ1-2, with a weak D call TRBD1 (6 bases). V shed 3 bases and J shed 8 bases, with 16 bases lying between them. This CDR3 region has 14 residues. The germline V gene has CDR1 SNHLY and CDR2 FYNNEI. The CDR3 DNA is TGTGCCAGCAGTGAGGAAACAGGGACGGGAGGCTACACCTTC. It specifies CASSEETGTGGYTF.

V is TRBV28 and J is TRBJ2-1; D is possibly TRBD2 (6 bases). V dropped 5 bases and J dropped 7 bases, with 24 bases sitting between them. CDR3 length equals 17 residues. The V gene's germline CDR1 is MDHEN and CDR2 SYDVKM. DNA for the CDR3: TGTGCCAGCAGTCTCAACCCCTCAGCGCGACGGGGGAATGAGCAGTTCTTC. Translated: CASSLNPSARRGNEQFF. Variable domain in full (rest from reference TRBV28 and TRBJ2-1): DVKVTQSSRYLVKRTGEKVFLECVQDMDHENMFWYRQDPGLGLRLIYFSYDVKMKEKGDIPEGYSVSREKKERFSLILESASTNQTSMYLCASSLNPSARRGNEQFFGPGTRLTVL.

The V gene is TRBV27, the J gene TRBJ1-6, with 9 bases fitting TRBD1. V dropped 9 bases and J dropped 7; count of bases not matched to a gene: 7. In germline, CDR1 is MNHEY, CDR2 SMNVEV (reference sequence). The CDR3 contains 14 residues. This chain's CDR3 is CASYTGGRNSPLHF. The CDR3 coding sequence is TGTGCCAGTTATACAGGGGGCAGGAATTCACCCCTCCACTTT.

The V gene is TRBV30, the J gene TRBJ2-7; 10 nucleotides match TRBD2. Losses at the gene ends were 3 bases for V and 6 bases for J; bases not matched to a gene: 2. Germline V lookup: CDR1 GTSNPN, CDR2 SVGIG (reference sequence). The CDR3 sequence is 12 residues long. CDR3 nucleotide sequence: TGTGCCTGGAGGTGGACTAGCGGCGAGCAGTACTTC. The encoded protein is CAWRWTSGEQYF. The whole variable domain, filled in from reference TRBV30 and TRBJ2-7, reads SQTIHQWPATLVQPVGSPLSLECTVEGTSNPNLYWYRQAAGRGLQLLFYSVGIGQISSEVPQNLSASRPQDRQFILSSKKLLLSDSGFYLCAWRWTSGEQYFGPGTRLTVT.

The rearrangement links TRBV3-1 (or the pseudogene TRBV3-2) to TRBJ1-6; 9 bases map to TRBD1. Losses at the gene ends were 0 bases for V and 6 bases for J; bases not matched to a gene: 6. There are 17 residues in the CDR3. The germline V gene encodes CDR1 LGHDT and CDR2 YNNKEL (reference sequence). Here the CDR3 DNA reads TGTGCCAGCAGCCAAGAGAACAGGGGGCCTGGTAATTCACCCCTCCACTTT. The encoded protein is CASSQENRGPGNSPLHF.

V gene TRBV2 combines with J gene TRBJ1-5; D is undetermined. Germline loops: CDR1 SNHLY, CDR2 FYNNEI. V was cut by 0 bases and J by 4 bases, with 10 bases left in between. The CDR3 contains 15 residues. CDR3 loop: CASSEAQGRNQPQHF. Here the CDR3 DNA reads TGTGCCAGCAGTGAAGCGCAAGGGAGGAATCAGCCCCAGCATTTT.

The chain has TRBV7-5 and TRBJ2-1; TRBD2 was called by the table and not checked on the DNA. TRBV7-5 is a known pseudogene. This CDR3 spans 18 amino acids. CDR3 amino acids: CVRSPTTSGRTPYTEQFF. CDR3 coding DNA: TGTGTCAGAAGCCCAACCACTAGCGGGAGGACCCCTTACACTGAGCAGTTCTTC.

This chain links TRBV4-2 with TRBJ2-2; 9 positions match TRBD1. Germline V gene sequence: CDR1 LGHNA, CDR2 YNFKEQ. This CDR3 comprises 18 residues. With 0 bases clipped from V and 0 bases from J, the junction kept 5 bases outside the gene matches. The CDR3 coding sequence is TGTGCCAGCAGCCAAGAGGGACAGGGTCGGACGAACACCGGGGAGCTGTTTTTT. Translating it yields CASSQEGQGRTNTGELFF.

V usage is TRBV7-9 and J usage is TRBJ1-1; no reliable D call. This CDR3 comprises 14 residues. CDR1 SEHNR and CDR2 FQNEAQ come from the germline V gene (reference sequence). Trimming pared 0 bases from V and 4 bases from J, leaving 9 bases between. The CDR3 nucleotides read TGTGCCAGCAGCTTAGCTAACATCTTCACTGAAGCTTTCTTT. Its translation: CASSLANIFTEAFF.

The rearrangement joins TRBV6-1 to TRBJ2-5; D possibly corresponds to TRBD2 (6 bases). Deletions cut 3 bases from V and 2 bases from J, with 16 bases between. Germline V lookup: CDR1 MNHNS, CDR2 SASEGT. The CDR3 loop spans 16 amino acids. This CDR3 reads CASSDTGGRIQETQYF. Here the CDR3 DNA reads TGTGCCAGCAGTGATACCGGGGGACGAATTCAAGAGACCCAGTACTTC.

The rearrangement uses TRBV7-6 and TRBJ2-3; 8 bases align to TRBD1. The CDR3 is made up of 15 amino acids. Trimming cost V 1 base and J 6 bases; bases outside gene matches: 6. Germline values: CDR1 SGHVS, CDR2 FNYEAQ. The CDR3 DNA follows: TGTGCCAGCAGCTTAGGACAGGGGATTGGCGATACGCAGTATTTT. This encodes CASSLGQGIGDTQYF.

The chain is built from TRBV5-1 and TRBJ2-7, with a tentative D call TRBD2 (7 bases). V lost 4 bases and J 3 bases, leaving 14 bases between the germline ends. Germline V CDR1 and CDR2: SGHRS, YFSETQ. The CDR3 covers 14 residues. The CDR3 DNA follows: TGCGCCAGCAGCCCCGGACTAGGGGGCTACGAGCAGTACTTC. Translation gives CASSPGLGGYEQYF.

The CDR3 loop is CASSWGTGGPEAFF. CDR3 sequence (DNA): TGTGCCAGCAGTTGGGGGACAGGGGGCCCTGAAGCTTTCTTT. V is TRBV6-5 and J is TRBJ1-1; TRBD1 aligns across 12 bases. CDR3 size: 14 residues. Germline-derived CDR1 and CDR2 are MNHEY and SVGAGI. With 4 bases clipped from V and 6 bases from J, the junction kept 3 bases outside the gene matches.

This clone was detected once. V and J are TRBV2 and TRBJ2-2; no firm D call. The CDR3 consists of 14 residues. V shed 0 bases and J shed 4 bases, with 6 bases lying between them. Germline lookup yields CDR1 SNHLY and CDR2 FYNNEI. This CDR3 is CASSEATSTGELFF. The CDR3, as DNA: TGTGCCAGCAGTGAAGCGACAAGCACCGGGGAGCTGTTTTTT. Drawing the rest from reference TRBV2 and TRBJ2-2, the complete variable domain is EPEVTQTPSHQVTQMGQEVILRCVPISNHLYFYWYRQILGQKVEFLVSFYNNEISEKSEIFDDQFSVERPDGSNFTLKIRSTKLEDSAMYFCASSEATSTGELFFGEGSRLTVL.

V and J are TRBV11-2 and TRBJ2-1; D is undetermined. The germline V gene encodes CDR1 SGHAT and CDR2 FQNNGV. The length of the CDR3 is 16 residues. V lost 0 bases, J lost 2 bases, and 11 bases lay in between. CDR3 nucleotide sequence: TGTGCCAGCAGCTTAGAACTGGAGTTGGCCTACAATGAGCAGTTCTTC. This sequence encodes CASSLELELAYNEQFF. Full variable domain (missing parts from reference TRBV11-2 and TRBJ2-1): EAGVAQSPRYKIIEKRQSVAFWCNPISGHATLYWYQQILGQGPKLLIQFQNNGVVDDSQLPKDRFSAERLKGVDSTLKIQPAKLEDSAVYLCASSLELELAYNEQFFGPGTRLTVL.

This chain links TRBV24-1 with TRBJ2-5, with 8 bases lining up with TRBD2. The CDR3 is 13 amino acids. The V and J ends lost 7 bases and 5 bases, in that order; junction bases with no gene match: 5. Germline lookup yields CDR1 KGHDR and CDR2 SFDVKD. CDR3 coding DNA: TGTGCCACCAGGCGGGGGGCCGGGGAGACCCAGTACTTC. Translation: CATRRGAGETQYF.

The gene calls are TRBV4-2 and TRBJ2-1, with D perhaps TRBD1 (6 bases). This CDR3 has 18 amino acids. CDR1 is LGHNA and CDR2 is YNFKEQ in the germline V gene. V lost 0 bases, J lost 0 bases, and 15 bases lay in between. The CDR3, as DNA: TGTGCCAGCAGCCAAGAAGGGACAAGGCTGAGCTCCTACAATGAGCAGTTCTTC. Translating it yields CASSQEGTRLSSYNEQFF.

This clone was seen a handful of times. The V gene is TRBV5-1, the J gene TRBJ2-6; D call uncertain. This CDR3 region has 16 residues. Germline CDR1 and CDR2: SGHRS and YFSETQ. With 0 bases removed from V and 0 bases from J, the gap between germline ends came to 7 bases. CDR3 coding DNA: TGCGCCAGCAGCTTGGCCGGGTTCTCTGGGGCCAACGTCCTGACTTTC. It translates to CASSLAGFSGANVLTF.

A single count supports this clone. The chain couples TRBV11-2 to TRBJ2-1; D perhaps matches TRBD2 (5 bases). The CDR3 sequence is 15 residues long. Germline V gene sequence: CDR1 SGHAT, CDR2 FQNNGV. V was trimmed by 4 bases and J by 0 bases, leaving 10 bases between them. The CDR3 DNA is TGTGCCAGCAGCTCCCGGGAAATCTCCTACAATGAGCAGTTCTTC. It codes for CASSSREISYNEQFF.

V is TRBV19 and J is TRBJ2-3; D ambiguous. The CDR3 has 12 residues. V lost 0 bases and J lost 6, with 4 bases in between. Germline V CDR1 and CDR2: LNHDA, SQIVND (reference sequence). This CDR3 reads CASSIDRDTQYF. For the CDR3, the DNA is TGTGCCAGTAGTATAGACCGGGATACGCAGTATTTT.

This clone has just one count. The rearrangement joins TRBV28 to TRBJ1-5, with D unclear. The germline CDR1 and CDR2 sequences are MDHEN and SYDVKM. The CDR3 runs to 13 residues. V was clipped by 1 base and J by 7 bases, with 8 bases between them. Here the CDR3 DNA reads TGTGCCAGCAGTTTATTCGGCGGCCAGCCCCAGCATTTT. This encodes CASSLFGGQPQHF.

V gene TRBV7-9 combines with J gene TRBJ2-1; 8 positions match TRBD1. The CDR3 is made up of 17 amino acids. Germline V gene lookup returns CDR1 SEHNR and CDR2 FQNEAQ (reference sequence). V shed 4 bases, J shed 9 bases, and the junction held 17 bases outside the gene matches. The chain's CDR3 is CASSSGQGATLTAEQFF. CDR3 nucleotide sequence: TGTGCCAGCAGCTCCGGGCAGGGGGCGACTTTGACAGCTGAGCAGTTCTTC.

This rearrangement joins TRBV6-5 to TRBJ2-5; D uncertain. Germline CDR1 and CDR2: MNHEY and SVGAGI. The CDR3 is made up of 13 amino acids. V gave up 2 bases and J gave up 5 bases, with 9 bases separating them. The chain's CDR3 is CASSYAARETQYF. For the CDR3, the DNA is TGTGCCAGCAGTTACGCCGCCCGGGAGACCCAGTACTTC.

V gene TRBV9 combines with J gene TRBJ2-1; D unclear. Germline-derived CDR1 and CDR2 are SGDLS and YYNGEE. The V gene lost 1 base and the J gene lost 7 bases, with 9 bases spanning the gap. The CDR3 has 13 residues. The CDR3 reads CASSVFPVNEQFF. The CDR3 nucleotides are TGTGCCAGCAGCGTATTCCCAGTAAATGAGCAGTTCTTC.

The chain joins TRBV3-1 (or the pseudogene TRBV3-2) to TRBJ2-1; TRBD2 aligns across 10 bases. The V and J ends lost 6 bases and 12 bases, in that order; junction bases with no gene match: 11. The CDR3 extends over 14 amino acids. The V gene's germline CDR1 is LGHDT and CDR2 YNNKEL (reference sequence). CDR3 nucleotide sequence: TGTGCCAGCAGGGAGCGGGAGGGCCTTAGGGGGCAGTTCTTC. Its translation: CASREREGLRGQFF.